The TCR beta chain described here comes from a study of beta chain features in type 1 diabetes. The study, taken as a whole, reports: The influence of HLA type on TCRB rearrangement stayed undetermined. Patients' naive, central memory and regulatory TCRB repertoires appeared more alike than those of healthy donors. A moderate, significant TCRB CDR3 shortening appeared in type 1 diabetes across four CD4+ subsets.

Reverse transcription of all isolated RNA meant that expressed TCRB transcripts were sequenced. Only in-frame clones appear in the TCRdb table, and some are missing; sequencing was by immunoSEQ multiplex PCR. Found here are under 850,000 clones, 13% of them singletons; the top ten hold roughly 0.022%. In the case of this clone: The antigen remains unidentified. Other nucleotide sequences from this sample produce the same CDR3.

CDR3 size: 14 residues. With 2 bases removed from V and 2 bases from J, the gap between germline ends came to 4 bases. The germline V gene encodes CDR1 SEHNR and CDR2 FQNEAQ (reference sequence). The chain couples TRBV7-9 to TRBJ2-6; D is unresolved. The source material was naive CD4+ T cells from blood. The TCR comes from a man younger than 30 with type 1 diabetes. The CDR3 DNA reads as TGTGCCAGCAGCTTATCACCTGGGGCCAACGTCCTGACTTTC. This gives the protein CASSLSPGANVLTF.